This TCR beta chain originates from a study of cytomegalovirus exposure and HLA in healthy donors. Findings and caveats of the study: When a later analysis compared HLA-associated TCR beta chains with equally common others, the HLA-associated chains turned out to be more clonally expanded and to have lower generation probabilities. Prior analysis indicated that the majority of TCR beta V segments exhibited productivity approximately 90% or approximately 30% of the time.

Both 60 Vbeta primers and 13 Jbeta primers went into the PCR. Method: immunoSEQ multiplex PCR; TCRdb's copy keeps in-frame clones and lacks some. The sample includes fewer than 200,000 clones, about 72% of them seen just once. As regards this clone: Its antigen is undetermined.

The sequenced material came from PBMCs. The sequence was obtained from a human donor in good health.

CDR3 DNA sequence: TGTGCCAGCAGCTTCGGCGACAGACCCTACGAGCAGTACTTC. Translation gives CASSFGDRPYEQYF. The chain recombines TRBV7-2 with TRBJ2-7; possibly TRBD1 for D (5 bases). Deletions cut 3 bases from V and 2 bases from J, with 11 bases between. This CDR3 is built from 14 residues. CDR1 is SGHTA and CDR2 is FQGNSA in the germline V gene.